The 19 T cell receptor beta chains in this list originate from one sample, sequenced in a study of T cell responses to AZD1222 COVID-19 vaccine. Assay: immunoSEQ multiplex PCR; the TCRdb copy retains only in-frame clones and omits some. The sample lists 120,000 or so clones, about 90% seen once, with about 5.3% in the top ten. The sample consisted of peripheral blood, taken on day 0 of AZD1222 vaccination. The receptors were gathered from an adult in good health.

The J gene is TRBJ2-2, the V gene TRBV2; TRBD1 matches 9 bases. The CDR3 is 17 residues long. Germline-derived CDR1 and CDR2 are SNHLY and FYNNEI. The junction had 11 bases not matched to a gene; V was cut back by 6 bases and J by 3 bases. CDR3 amino acids: CASRPGDRVYYTGELFF. DNA of the CDR3: TGTGCCAGCAGACCCGGGGACAGGGTCTACTACACCGGGGAGCTGTTTTTT.

This clone has just one count. The chain employs TRBV6-5 and TRBJ1-2, with D tentatively TRBD1 (6 bases). Trimming stripped 5 bases from V and 8 bases from J, with 12 bases between. This CDR3 is 12 amino acids long. Germline V gene lookup returns CDR1 MNHEY and CDR2 SVGAGI. The CDR3 loop is CASSQGLIGYTF. The CDR3 DNA follows: TGTGCCAGCAGTCAGGGGCTGATCGGCTACACCTTC.

The chain links TRBV5-1 to TRBJ1-4; D is unresolved. The CDR3 loop spans 13 amino acids. Germline CDR1 SGHRS, CDR2 YFSETQ. The ends were cut back, 4 bases at V and 2 bases at J, with 6 bases in the middle. This CDR3 is CASSPVTNEKLFF. The DNA of the CDR3 is TGCGCCAGCAGCCCGGTGACTAATGAAAAACTGTTTTTT. The full variable domain, with the rest looked up from reference TRBV5-1 and TRBJ1-4, is KAGVTQTPRYLIKTRGQQVTLSCSPISGHRSVSWYQQTPGQGLQFLFEYFSETQRNKGNFPGRFSGRQFSNSRSEMNVSTLELGDSALYLCASSPVTNEKLFFGSGTQLSVL.

This clone was detected only once. The J gene is TRBJ1-1, the V gene TRBV30; no firm D call. V lost 5 bases and J lost 7, with 11 bases in between. The CDR3 extends over 11 amino acids. Per the germline V gene, CDR1 is GTSNPN and CDR2 is SVGIG (reference sequence). CDR3 sequence (DNA): TGTGCCTGGGATCGGGGATTTGAAGCTTTCTTT. It yields the protein CAWDRGFEAFF. Filled out from reference TRBV30 and TRBJ1-1, the complete variable domain reads SQTIHQWPATLVQPVGSPLSLECTVEGTSNPNLYWYRQAAGRGLQLLFYSVGIGQISSEVPQNLSASRPQDRQFILSSKKLLLSDSGFYLCAWDRGFEAFFGQGTRLTVV.

This rearrangement joins TRBV5-1 to TRBJ2-1; D is possibly TRBD2 (5 bases). Germline V gene data show CDR1 as SGHRS and CDR2 as YFSETQ. The V gene lost 2 bases and the J gene lost 7 bases, with 16 bases spanning the gap. This CDR3 has 15 residues. This CDR3 reads CASSFEGDPRNEQFF. In nucleotides, the CDR3 is TGCGCCAGCAGCTTTGAGGGCGACCCGCGGAATGAGCAGTTCTTC.

In this sample, this clone turned up once. The V gene is TRBV19, the J gene TRBJ1-2, with D unclear. CDR1 and CDR2 from the germline V gene are LNHDA and SQIVND (reference sequence). This CDR3 contains 18 residues. V dropped 0 bases and J dropped 8 bases, with 25 bases sitting between them. CDR3 sequence reads: CASSIDRGGRLGIGGYTF. The CDR3 region has the DNA TGTGCCAGTAGTATAGATCGAGGAGGCAGGCTGGGGATCGGCGGCTACACCTTC.

This clone was recorded once. The chain joins TRBV6-9 to TRBJ1-6, with unresolved D. Germline-derived CDR1 and CDR2 are MNHGY and SVAAGI. The CDR3 spans 16 residues. V lost 5 bases to trimming and J lost 5 bases, with 16 bases between them. DNA for the CDR3: TGTGCCAGCAGTCTCCAGCGAGGAACAAATAATTCACCCCTCCACTTT. The encoded protein is CASSLQRGTNNSPLHF.

The chain is built from TRBV2 and TRBJ1-2; TRBD1 matches 8 bases. CDR1 is SNHLY, CDR2 FYNNEI, per germline. Unmatched junction bases numbered 1, after V lost 10 bases and J lost 3 bases. There are 11 residues in the CDR3. The CDR3 reads CANRGDYGYTF. Here the CDR3 DNA reads TGTGCCAACAGGGGGGACTATGGCTACACCTTC.

The chain has TRBV20-1 and TRBJ1-2, with TRBD1 as a possible D gene (5 bases). This CDR3 region has 11 residues. In germline, CDR1 is DFQATT, CDR2 SNEGSKA (reference sequence). CDR3 in DNA: TGCAGCGCCCCGGGGGAGATTGGCTACACCTTC. Its protein is CSAPGEIGYTF.

The rearrangement uses TRBV5-1 and TRBJ2-5; D unclear. The CDR3 sequence is 13 residues long. Trimming took 0 bases from V and 7 from J, leaving 10 bases between them. Germline V gene sequence: CDR1 SGHRS, CDR2 YFSETQ. CDR3 loop: CASSLVLSGTQYF. The CDR3 coding sequence is TGCGCCAGCAGCTTGGTTCTATCCGGGACCCAGTACTTC.

The rearrangement uses TRBV9 and TRBJ1-1; no definite D call. The CDR3 length is 13 residues. V lost 5 bases to trimming and J lost 0 bases, with 8 bases between them. Germline CDR1 reads SGDLS; CDR2 reads YYNGEE. The DNA of the CDR3 is TGTGCCAGCAGGTCAGATATGAACACTGAAGCTTTCTTT. Translation: CASRSDMNTEAFF.

The chain employs TRBV3-1 (or the pseudogene TRBV3-2) and TRBJ2-2, with D perhaps matching TRBD1 (5 bases). In germline, CDR1 is LGHDT, CDR2 YNNKEL (reference sequence). V lost 0 bases and J 4 bases, leaving 9 bases between the germline ends. The CDR3 has 15 amino acids. The CDR3 loop is CASSQETAITGELFF. The CDR3 coding sequence is TGTGCCAGCAGCCAAGAGACAGCGATCACCGGGGAGCTGTTTTTT.

This chain links TRBV12-3 or TRBV12-4 with TRBJ1-5; weak D call: TRBD1 (5 bases). The CDR3 totals 13 residues. The V end was cut by 5 bases, the J end by 6 bases, with 11 bases between. In nucleotides, the CDR3 is TGTGCCAGCAGTGGCAGGGTCGGTCAGCCCCAGCATTTT. Translated: CASSGRVGQPQHF.

The chain is built from TRBV2 and TRBJ1-1, with 8 bases lining up with TRBD1. Germline values: CDR1 SNHLY, CDR2 FYNNEI. V lost 6 bases to trimming and J lost 5 bases; unmatched junction nucleotides: 8. CDR3 size: 14 residues. The CDR3 DNA follows: TGTGCCAGCAGAGGGGACAGGACAGGGACTGAAGCTTTCTTT. Protein sequence: CASRGDRTGTEAFF.

The genes are TRBV5-1 and TRBJ1-1, with 11 bases aligning to TRBD1. The germline V gene encodes CDR1 SGHRS and CDR2 YFSETQ. The CDR3 is 16 amino acids. V lost 6 bases to trimming and J lost 0 bases; unmatched junction nucleotides: 7. CDR3 amino acids: CASKKGQGELNTEAFF. DNA for the CDR3: TGCGCCAGCAAGAAGGGACAGGGGGAATTGAACACTGAAGCTTTCTTT.

The V and J genes are TRBV19 and TRBJ1-2; tentative D call: TRBD1 (5 bases). The CDR3 is 15 residues long. Trimming pared 7 bases from V and 0 bases from J, leaving 15 bases between. Germline V lookup: CDR1 LNHDA, CDR2 SQIVND (reference sequence). CDR3 amino acids: CASTKTQEANYGYTF. The CDR3 nucleotides read TGTGCCAGTACTAAAACACAGGAAGCTAACTATGGCTACACCTTC.

The rearrangement uses TRBV7-2 and TRBJ2-1; 9 bases fit TRBD2. There are 16 residues in the CDR3. The V segment lost 4 bases and the J segment 9 bases; nucleotides outside the gene matches: 13. CDR1 SGHTA and CDR2 FQGNSA come from the germline V gene. DNA of the CDR3: TGTGCCAGCAGCTCCTGGACTAGCGCATTGCGGGGTGAGCAGTTCTTC. Translating it yields CASSSWTSALRGEQFF. The complete variable domain, with remaining parts taken from reference TRBV7-2 and TRBJ2-1, reads GAGVSQSPSNKVTEKGKDVELRCDPISGHTALYWYRQSLGQGLEFLIYFQGNSAPDKSGLPSDRFSAERTGGSVSTLTIQRTQQEDSAVYLCASSSWTSALRGEQFFGPGTRLTVL.

The V and J genes are TRBV9 and TRBJ2-6, with a possible D match to TRBD1 (5 bases). CDR3 size: 16 residues. Germline V CDR1 and CDR2: SGDLS, YYNGEE. Trimming left V 4 bases short and J 2 bases short, with 13 bases between. The CDR3 DNA reads TGTGCCAGCAGCTCAGGGTGGGAAGCTGGGGCCAACGTCCTGACTTTC. Its translation: CASSSGWEAGANVLTF.

In nucleotides, the CDR3 is TGTGCCAGCAGCCCGTGGGGGCAGGGCCCCTACGAGCAGTACTTC. This gives the protein CASSPWGQGPYEQYF. The chain couples TRBV13 to TRBJ2-7, with D possibly TRBD1 on 6 matching bases. This CDR3 spans 15 amino acids. The V end lost 5 bases, the J end lost 2 bases, and 16 bases lay between the germline ends. Looked up from germline, CDR1 is PRHDT and CDR2 is FYEKMQ (reference sequence).